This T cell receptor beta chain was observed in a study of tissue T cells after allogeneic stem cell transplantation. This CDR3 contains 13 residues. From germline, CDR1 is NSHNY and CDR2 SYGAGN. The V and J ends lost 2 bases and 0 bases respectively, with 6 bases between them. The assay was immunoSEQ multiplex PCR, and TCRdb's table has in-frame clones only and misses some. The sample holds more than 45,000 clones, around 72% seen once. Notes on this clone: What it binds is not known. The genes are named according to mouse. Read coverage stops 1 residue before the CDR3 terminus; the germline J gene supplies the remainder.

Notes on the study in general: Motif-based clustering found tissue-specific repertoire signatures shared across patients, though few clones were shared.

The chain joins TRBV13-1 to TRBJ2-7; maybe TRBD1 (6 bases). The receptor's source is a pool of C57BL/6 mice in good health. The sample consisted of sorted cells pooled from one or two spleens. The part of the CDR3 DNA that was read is TGTGCCAGCAGTGAGGACAGCTCCTATGAACAGTAC. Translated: CASSEDSSYEQY. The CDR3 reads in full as CASSEDSSYEQYF.